This T cell receptor (beta chain) was profiled in a study of T cells in Graves' hyperthyroidism and ophthalmopathy. Germline V gene lookup returns CDR1 SQVTM and CDR2 ANQGSEA. Trimming shortened V by 1 base and J by 4 bases, and 15 bases separated the two germline ends. The CDR3 is made up of 15 amino acids. Researchers took RNA transcripts and amplified the TCR beta CDR3 regions from them. Researchers ran a first-round RT-PCR on the TCR CDR3 using the HTBI primer set. TCRdb fed the multiplex PCR reads into MiXCR, producing one record per CDR3 protein. This table holds some 460,000 distinct CDR3 sequences, 15% to 19% found once. This clonotype was recorded many times. Participants, patients aged 18 to 65, had newly diagnosed hyperthyroidism with a duration under 2 months. Uncontrolled infections, other autoimmune diseases, pregnancy or lactation led to exclusion of patients.

Sequencing used blood. The rearrangement links TRBV29-1 to TRBJ2-3, with unresolved D. The TCR comes from a woman aged 18-30 years with Graves' hyperthyroidism. The CDR3, as DNA: TGCAGCGTTGAAGGGGTCGTAGAGGCCCCAGATACGCAGTATTTT. This codes for CSVEGVVEAPDTQYF.